This T cell receptor (beta chain) was documented in a study of blood T cell repertoires in COVID-19 (TCRdb year 2020). At the level of the whole study: The collaborator samples originated in the United States, Italy and Spain and spanned the acute and convalescent phases of COVID-19. The repertoires were released in a freely available public database meant as a resource for research on the immune response to SARS-CoV-2. The sample metadata nearly always contained a de-identified subject ID, COVID-19 status, age in years and sex. Samples came from the ongoing ImmuneRACE study (first 160 participants) plus 1,254 subjects from 6 global collaborators. Where available, HLA class I and class II types were taken from metadata supplied by the sample provider and were not determined by assay-based typing. The prospective study material was composed of cDNA or gDNA derived from T cells, B-cell-depleted T cells, or PBMCs. Deeply sampled blood TCRbeta repertoires from subjects exposed to, actively infected with, or recovered from COVID-19 were included in the dataset.

TCRbeta CDR3 regions were amplified from genomic DNA by means of the immunoSEQ Assay, a bias-controlled multiplex PCR. The original pipeline was this. Within the assay, amplification of reference gene primers was used to estimate how many nucleated cells each sample contained. Sequence reads were collapsed and filtered to measure the absolute abundance of every unique TCRbeta CDR3 rearrangement. For each sample, productive Simpson clonality was calculated by taking the square root of Simpson's diversity index across productive rearrangements. Imported from immuneACCESS, the table was reduced by TCRdb to in-frame sequences with V and J called. These copies leave out some clones; in studies compared against another copy, an unresolved V gene accounts for under half, and the cause of the remainder is not known. V and J calls and clone size follow that table, whereas D and trimming were derived from the DNA. In all, the sample holds 130,000 or so clones, and about 83% of those were seen once. The top ten clones comprise about 13% of the sample.

Beyond this particular receptor, the publication reports: Clinical and demographic metadata were provided uncurated, with the amount varying by source and participant.

As concerns this clone: The antigen it recognizes is unknown. Base quality data are lacking; no much larger clone is found one base away.

CDR1 MNHNY and CDR2 SVGAGI are derived from the germline V gene (reference sequence). The cysteine opens and the phenylalanine closes a CDR3 of 16 amino acids. Here the CDR3 DNA is all that survives: 48 bases in frame from base 1. After removal of 6 bases from V and 2 bases from J, the junction retains 7 bases not matched to a gene. The collaborating institutions used their own protocols to collect whole blood in K2EDTA tubes. For TCRbeta analysis, collaborators shipped samples as frozen whole blood, isolated PBMCs, or DNA extracted from either of those sample types. The sequencing sample was made of peripheral blood. The rearranged segments are TRBV6-6 and TRBJ1-4; a stretch of 9 junction bases matches TRBD1. The source is a human donor in a cohort sampled during active COVID-19. The CDR3 corresponds to CASSPLGQGTNEKLFF. The sequenced DNA is TGTGCCAGCAGCCCCCTGGGACAGGGCACTAATGAAAAACTGTTTTTT.